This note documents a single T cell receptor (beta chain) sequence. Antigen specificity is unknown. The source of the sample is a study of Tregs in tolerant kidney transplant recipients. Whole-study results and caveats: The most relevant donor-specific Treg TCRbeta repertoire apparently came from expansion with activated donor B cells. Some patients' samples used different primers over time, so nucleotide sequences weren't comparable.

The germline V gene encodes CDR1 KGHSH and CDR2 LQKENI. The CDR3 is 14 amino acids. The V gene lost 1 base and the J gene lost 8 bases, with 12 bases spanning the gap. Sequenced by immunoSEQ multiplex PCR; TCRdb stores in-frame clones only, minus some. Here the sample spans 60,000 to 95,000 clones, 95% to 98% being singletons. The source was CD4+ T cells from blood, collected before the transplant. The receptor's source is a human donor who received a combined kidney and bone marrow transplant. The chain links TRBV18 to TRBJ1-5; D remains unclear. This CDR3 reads CASSPRAGGEPQHF. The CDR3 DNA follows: TGTGCCAGCTCACCACGGGCGGGAGGAGAGCCCCAGCATTTT.